The TCR beta chain under discussion was sequenced for a study of T cell responses to AZD1222 COVID-19 vaccine. General study results and limits: Sampling captured repertoires only after the peak T cell response.

This clone was picked up one time. Its cognate antigen is unknown. At one end the junction does not follow the germline gene, possibly because of a read error. The CDR3 has 16 amino acids. In germline, CDR1 is SSHAT, CDR2 FNYEAQ (reference sequence). Samples with a second dose at about 4 or about 12 weeks were pooled together. The method was immunoSEQ multiplex PCR; TCRdb's version includes in-frame clones alone and lacks a portion of them. The sample lists about 100,000 clones, 70% to 90% occurring once. The sample was peripheral blood, taken 28 days after the second AZD1222 dose. V usage is TRBV7-7 and J usage is TRBJ2-1; no clear D gene. The TCR originated in an adult who received the AZD1222 COVID-19 vaccine. The CDR3 nucleotides read TGTGCTAGCAGCAGAGACTCCCCTGGCCTCGGCAATGAGCAGTTCTTC. As protein: CASSRDSPGLGNEQFF.